This TCR beta chain comes out of a study of T cells after posttransplantation cyclophosphamide (TCRdb year 2016). About the study as a whole: T cell repertoire reconstitution was tracked by TRB sequencing after myeloablative bone marrow transplantation in which posttransplantation cyclophosphamide was used as GVHD prophylaxis. Samples from about 37 PTCy-treated patients and 15 to 20 related bone marrow donors of those patients were subjected to antigen receptor sequencing. Blood from every one of the roughly 30 PTCy patients who had 1-year posttransplant specimens underwent TRB sequencing. TRB sequencing was also done on up to about 3 additional blood samples from 2 to 5.2 years after transplant in 3 patients, and on pretransplant blood from several patients. TRA and TRB clonality were tightly correlated in about 10 samples, so subsequent TCR analyses focused on TRB only. Public TRB sequences were checked against a database of over 3,600 sequences associated with responses to pathogens, tumor antigens, self-antigens and alloantigens.

Measured from the cysteine to the phenylalanine, the CDR3 is 13 residues long. Only CDR3 DNA is held: 39 bases, read in frame from base 1. Deletion took 4 bases off V and 0 bases off J, with a span of 5 bases between the germline ends. Reading the germline V gene (reference sequence) gives CDR1 LNHDA and CDR2 SQIVND. According to the study, the label for this sample's treatment or condition signals: high-dose cyclophosphamide on days +3 and +4 as single-agent GVHD prophylaxis. Busulfan and fludarabine conditioning, a related or unrelated marrow graft, and cyclophosphamide on days +3 and +4 were given to PTCy patients. The PTCy-treated patients were enrolled in a prospective multi-institutional clinical trial. Mononuclear cells from peripheral blood and bone marrow were separated by Ficoll-Hypaque density centrifugation and then cryopreserved. TRB sequencing was run on genomic DNA with either the immunoSEQ assay at survey resolution or the hsTCRB kit. Regarding the original processing steps: The immunoSEQ software handled the initial read processing, while the LymphoSeq R package was used for the repertoire analyses. Clonality was computed as 1 minus normalized Shannon entropy; Gini coefficient was also calculated for each TRB dataset. Phenotypes of unsorted samples were inferred by mapping TRB sequences from sorted subsets of the recipient or donor onto unsorted samples of the same recipient. TCRdb retrieved this table from immuneACCESS and kept in-frame rearrangements only. Not all clones are present; in checked studies, unresolved V genes account for under half, and no reason is known for the remainder. V, J and clone size reflect that table, while D and trimming were determined from the DNA. This sample gives about 11,000 clones in total; 70% to 90% of them show up just once. Roughly 14% of the sample goes to the ten largest clones.

What the authors observed across the whole study: Across the approximately 46 patients, TRB clonality was highly associated with recipient CMV seropositivity and CMV reactivation, and diversity with PTCy was similar to that in the CNI/methotrexate controls. Donor-recipient similarity was low at 1-2 months but increased during the first year, and donor CD8+ memory clones often dominated later blood repertoires. The TRB repertoires of T cells infiltrating skin or GI tract showed only limited overlap with the TRB repertoires of T cells in blood.

About this clone: Its antigen remains undetermined. No base-level quality is on record; no much larger clone is a single base apart.

This TCR was recovered from a female patient aged 50-59 years who received an allogeneic stem cell transplant from a related donor, was CMV-positive, and had no GVHD. Following transplantation, T cells from the graft donor may be among those present. This receptor chain uses TRBV19 and TRBJ2-3; the D gene is not confidently resolved. The sample in question was PBMCs, obtained about 1,700 days after allogeneic stem cell transplant with posttransplant cyclophosphamide. The DNA sequence reads TGTGCCAGTAGTACCGTAAGCACAGATACGCAGTATTTT. The translation is CASSTVSTDTQYF.